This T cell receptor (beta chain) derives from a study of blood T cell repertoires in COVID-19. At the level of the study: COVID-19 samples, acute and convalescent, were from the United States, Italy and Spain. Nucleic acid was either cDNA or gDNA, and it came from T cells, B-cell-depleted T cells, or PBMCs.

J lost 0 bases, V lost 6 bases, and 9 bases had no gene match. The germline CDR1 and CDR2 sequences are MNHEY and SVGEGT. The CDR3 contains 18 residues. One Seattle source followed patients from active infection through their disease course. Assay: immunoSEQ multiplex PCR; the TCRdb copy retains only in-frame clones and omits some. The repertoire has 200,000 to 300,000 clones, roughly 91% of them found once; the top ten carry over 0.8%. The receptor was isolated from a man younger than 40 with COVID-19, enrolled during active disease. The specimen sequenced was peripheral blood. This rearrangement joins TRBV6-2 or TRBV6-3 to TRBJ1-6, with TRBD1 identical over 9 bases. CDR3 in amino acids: CASSRTGTGSSYNSPLHF. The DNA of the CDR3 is TGTGCCAGCAGCCGGACCGGGACAGGGAGCTCCTATAATTCACCCCTCCACTTT.